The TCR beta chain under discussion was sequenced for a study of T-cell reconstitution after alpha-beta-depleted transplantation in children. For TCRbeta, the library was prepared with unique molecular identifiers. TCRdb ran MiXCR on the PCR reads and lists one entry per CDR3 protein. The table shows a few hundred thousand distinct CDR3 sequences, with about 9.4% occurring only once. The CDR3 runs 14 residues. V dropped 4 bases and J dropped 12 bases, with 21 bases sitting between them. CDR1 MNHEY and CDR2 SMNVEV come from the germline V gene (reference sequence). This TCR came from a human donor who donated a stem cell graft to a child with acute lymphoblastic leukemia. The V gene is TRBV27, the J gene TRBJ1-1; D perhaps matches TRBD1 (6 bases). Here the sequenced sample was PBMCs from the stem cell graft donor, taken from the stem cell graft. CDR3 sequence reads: CASSSPGQRAESFF. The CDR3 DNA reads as TGTGCCAGCAGTTCTCCGGGACAACGCGCGGAATCTTTCTTT.